This T cell receptor beta chain was recovered during a study of blood T cell repertoires in COVID-19. Some clones are missing from TCRdb's copy, which holds only in-frame ones; the method was immunoSEQ multiplex PCR. The table includes under 250,000 clones, around 80% detected once. The sample taken for sequencing was peripheral blood. This sequence was found in a woman aged 45-65 years with acute or convalescent COVID-19.

The DNA of the CDR3 is TGTGCCAGCAGCGTGGATACGCAGTATTTT. It encodes CASSVDTQYF. This chain uses TRBV12-3 or TRBV12-4 with TRBJ2-3; D is unclear. V gave up 6 bases and J gave up 6 bases, with 4 bases separating them. The length of the CDR3 is 10 residues.